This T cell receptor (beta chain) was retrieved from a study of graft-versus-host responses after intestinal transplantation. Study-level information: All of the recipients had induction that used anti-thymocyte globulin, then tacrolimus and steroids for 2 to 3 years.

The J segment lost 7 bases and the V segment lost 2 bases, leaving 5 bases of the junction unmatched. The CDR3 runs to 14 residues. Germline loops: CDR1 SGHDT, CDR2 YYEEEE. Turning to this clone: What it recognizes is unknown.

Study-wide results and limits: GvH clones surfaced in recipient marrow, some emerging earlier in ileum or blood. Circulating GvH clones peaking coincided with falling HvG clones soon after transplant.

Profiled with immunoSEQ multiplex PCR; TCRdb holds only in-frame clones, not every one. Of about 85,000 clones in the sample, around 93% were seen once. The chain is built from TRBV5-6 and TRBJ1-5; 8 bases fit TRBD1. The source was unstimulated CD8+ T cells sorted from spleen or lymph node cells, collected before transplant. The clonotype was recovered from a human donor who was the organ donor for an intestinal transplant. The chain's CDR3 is CASSFRTGPQPQHF. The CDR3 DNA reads TGTGCCAGCAGCTTCAGGACAGGGCCCCAGCCCCAGCATTTT.